These T cell receptor beta chains were read from a single sample in a study of neoadjuvant anti-PD-1 for oral cavity cancer. Here immunoSEQ multiplex PCR was the method, and the copy in TCRdb shows in-frame clones only, minus some. The sample lists about 12,000 clones, under 60% occurring once. The specimen comprised tumor tissue, sampled before nivolumab (anti-PD-1) treatment. The receptors originated from a person between 35 and 79 years old with oral cavity squamous cell carcinoma. Both conserved end residues are part of each CDR3. Some rows mark clone size as missing; the rest say once, few, many or name a class of expanded clone.

clone_size: -
v_call: TRBV6-5
j_call: TRBJ2-7
cdr3_aa: CASGQTYEQYF

clone_size: -
v_call: TRBV7-2
j_call: TRBJ2-7
cdr3_aa: CASSSRAVSSYEQYF

clone_size: -
v_call: TRBV6-5
j_call: TRBJ2-1
cdr3_aa: CASSYRTSGNEQFF

clone_size: few
v_call: TRBV2
j_call: TRBJ2-7
cdr3_aa: CASKRTGPLYEQYF

clone_size: -
v_call: TRBV28
j_call: TRBJ1-1
cdr3_aa: CASSFGRATEAFF

clone_size: -
v_call: TRBV14
j_call: TRBJ1-2
cdr3_aa: CASSQDRDDYGYTF

clone_size: -
v_call: TRBV6-1
j_call: TRBJ2-1
cdr3_aa: CATVPPDHNEQFF

clone_size: -
v_call: TRBV28
j_call: TRBJ2-3
cdr3_aa: CASSPTGIRDTQYF

clone_size: medium-sized
v_call: TRBV19
j_call: TRBJ2-1
cdr3_aa: CASSIYDNEQFF

clone_size: -
v_call: TRBV2
j_call: TRBJ2-1
cdr3_aa: CASRRADSYNEQFF

clone_size: -
v_call: TRBV5-6
j_call: TRBJ2-7
cdr3_aa: CASSLRRVSYEQYF

clone_size: -
v_call: TRBV9
j_call: TRBJ2-1
cdr3_aa: CASSLAGVGVNEQFF

clone_size: once
v_call: TRBV7-9
j_call: TRBJ2-7
cdr3_aa: CASTPGTSSYEQYF

clone_size: medium-sized
v_call: TRBV23-1
j_call: TRBJ2-1
cdr3_aa: CASSQFRDEPYNEQFF

clone_size: few
v_call: TRBV11-2
j_call: TRBJ2-7
cdr3_aa: CASSPRDWTYEQYF

clone_size: -
v_call: TRBV14
j_call: TRBJ2-1
cdr3_aa: CASSQDIPGGPGSYNEQFF

clone_size: -
v_call: TRBV5-6
j_call: TRBJ1-2
cdr3_aa: CASRSGLSVSGYTF

clone_size: -
v_call: TRBV28
j_call: TRBJ2-7
cdr3_aa: CASSLIIGSSYEQYF

clone_size: -
v_call: TRBV4-2
j_call: TRBJ1-3
cdr3_aa: CASSQVEGLAGNTIYF

clone_size: -
v_call: TRBV5-4
j_call: TRBJ2-2
cdr3_aa: CASSLDRATGGELFF

clone_size: -
v_call: TRBV4-1
j_call: TRBJ2-1
cdr3_aa: CASSQDRDRGLAGGSGEQFF

clone_size: -
v_call: TRBV11-2
j_call: TRBJ2-5
cdr3_aa: CASSPAGGGVSETQYF

clone_size: -
v_call: TRBV6-5
j_call: TRBJ2-1
cdr3_aa: CASSSPRAGGVDEQFF

clone_size: -
v_call: TRBV19
j_call: TRBJ2-1
cdr3_aa: CASSMAVYNEQFF

clone_size: -
v_call: TRBV5-8
j_call: TRBJ1-3
cdr3_aa: CASSLAQPFSGNTIYF

clone_size: -
v_call: TRBV7-6
j_call: TRBJ2-5
cdr3_aa: CASSSGARGDQYF

clone_size: -
v_call: TRBV7-9
j_call: TRBJ2-3
cdr3_aa: CASHELDTQYF

clone_size: -
v_call: TRBV11-2
j_call: TRBJ1-5
cdr3_aa: CASSLGGHRNQPQHF

clone_size: -
v_call: TRBV5-6
j_call: TRBJ2-5
cdr3_aa: CASSAGLFGTQYF

clone_size: few
v_call: TRBV7-9
j_call: TRBJ2-7
cdr3_aa: CASSFQTGIYEQYF

clone_size: few
v_call: TRBV5-1
j_call: TRBJ2-1
cdr3_aa: CASSLGGGYNEQFF

clone_size: -
v_call: TRBV9
j_call: TRBJ2-1
cdr3_aa: CASSLLAGAPYNEQFF

clone_size: -
v_call: TRBV10-3
j_call: TRBJ2-1
cdr3_aa: CAISDLAGGFEQFF

clone_size: once
v_call: TRBV19
j_call: TRBJ2-7
cdr3_aa: CASSIDPNLREQYF

clone_size: -
v_call: TRBV7-6
j_call: TRBJ2-1
cdr3_aa: CASSSPEGLRESDEQFF

clone_size: once
v_call: TRBV4-1
j_call: TRBJ1-2
cdr3_aa: CASSQDGGVRGYTF

clone_size: few
v_call: TRBV28
j_call: TRBJ1-1
cdr3_aa: CASSLALMNTEAFF

clone_size: few
v_call: TRBV10-3
j_call: TRBJ2-1
cdr3_aa: CAIKGSTLHDEQFF

clone_size: -
v_call: TRBV6-1
j_call: TRBJ1-5
cdr3_aa: CASSESGFNQPQHF

clone_size: -
v_call: TRBV10-3
j_call: TRBJ1-2
cdr3_aa: CAISDGQRERSGYTF

clone_size: few
v_call: TRBV25-1
j_call: TRBJ2-7
cdr3_aa: CASSELTYEQYF

clone_size: -
v_call: TRBV6-4
j_call: TRBJ2-3
cdr3_aa: CASSEALFGGTDTQYF

clone_size: few
v_call: TRBV6-6
j_call: TRBJ1-4
cdr3_aa: CASTFNEKLFF

clone_size: few
v_call: TRBV29-1
j_call: TRBJ2-1
cdr3_aa: CSVESPERNSYNEQFF

clone_size: -
v_call: TRBV27
j_call: TRBJ2-1
cdr3_aa: CASSLEGQGQRGSYNEQFF

clone_size: few
v_call: TRBV5-4
j_call: TRBJ1-2
cdr3_aa: CASSPSGQGYYGYTF

clone_size: -
v_call: TRBV19
j_call: TRBJ2-1
cdr3_aa: CASSMTSSSYNEQFF

clone_size: few
v_call: TRBV6-5
j_call: TRBJ1-1
cdr3_aa: CASSSRPTVEAFF

clone_size: few
v_call: TRBV7-3
j_call: TRBJ2-5
cdr3_aa: CASSGGRGETQYF

clone_size: few
v_call: TRBV10-3
j_call: TRBJ1-5
cdr3_aa: CASAGGAGQPQHF

clone_size: once
v_call: TRBV10-3
j_call: TRBJ1-1
cdr3_aa: CAISERGAQLTEAFF

clone_size: -
v_call: TRBV7-7
j_call: TRBJ2-2
cdr3_aa: CASSLDGLGELFF

clone_size: -
v_call: TRBV9
j_call: TRBJ2-3
cdr3_aa: CASSVDGTAKTQYF

clone_size: -
v_call: TRBV7-2
j_call: TRBJ2-6
cdr3_aa: CASSLMGTGANVLTF

clone_size: -
v_call: TRBV19
j_call: TRBJ1-4
cdr3_aa: CASSPPGQGAANEKLFF

clone_size: -
v_call: TRBV5-6
j_call: TRBJ1-1
cdr3_aa: CASSFVGQATEAFF

clone_size: -
v_call: TRBV11-2
j_call: TRBJ2-7
cdr3_aa: CASSFRTGGDSGKYF

clone_size: -
v_call: TRBV10-1
j_call: TRBJ2-6
cdr3_aa: CASSPDAGANVLTF

clone_size: -
v_call: TRBV6-6
j_call: TRBJ2-1
cdr3_aa: CASRPQGSAYNEQFF

clone_size: -
v_call: TRBV7-9
j_call: TRBJ2-2
cdr3_aa: CASSSPSGTNTGELFF